Described below is a single T cell receptor (beta chain) sequence and its context. Its antigen is not known. The junction had 13 bases not matched to a gene; V was cut back by 4 bases and J by 5 bases. This CDR3 contains 16 residues. The V gene's germline CDR1 is LNHDA and CDR2 SQIVND (reference sequence). These data originate in a study of cytomegalovirus exposure and HLA in healthy donors. Study-level findings and limits: A later analysis reportedly identified an Asian-associated ancestry cluster as carrying fewer N-insertions than the roughly 670-donor mean. A later analysis associated under 20,000 TCR beta sequences with HLA alleles at a 0.05 false discovery rate.

This PCR relied on a set of 60 Vbeta primers and 13 Jbeta primers. Method: immunoSEQ multiplex PCR; TCRdb's copy keeps in-frame clones and lacks some. The sample has approximately 77,000 clones; about 70% are singletons. The material sequenced was PBMCs. The source of this sequence is a male donor in good health and CMV-seropositive. The chain carries TRBV19 and TRBJ2-7, with 8 bases aligning to TRBD1. The DNA of the CDR3 is TGTGCCAGTAGTACGGGCGGAGGCAGGGGGCTGAACGAGCAGTACTTC. Translating it yields CASSTGGGRGLNEQYF.